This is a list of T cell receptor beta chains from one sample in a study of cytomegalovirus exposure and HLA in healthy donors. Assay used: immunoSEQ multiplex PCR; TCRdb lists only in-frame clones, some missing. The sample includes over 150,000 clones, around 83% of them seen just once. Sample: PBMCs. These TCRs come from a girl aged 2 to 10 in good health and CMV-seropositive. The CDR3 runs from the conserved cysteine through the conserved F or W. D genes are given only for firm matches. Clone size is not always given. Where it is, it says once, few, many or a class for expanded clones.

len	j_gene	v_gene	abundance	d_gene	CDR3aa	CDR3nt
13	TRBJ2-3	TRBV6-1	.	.	CATLLMATDTQYF	TGTGCCACCTTGCTTATGGCCACAGATACGCAGTATTTT
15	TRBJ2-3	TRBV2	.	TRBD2	CASSKTSGHTDTQYF	TGTGCCAGCAGTAAAACTAGCGGGCACACAGATACGCAGTATTTT
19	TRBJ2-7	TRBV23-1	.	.	CASSHPPSPGPYFGGEQYF	TGCGCCAGCAGTCACCCCCCAAGCCCCGGGCCTTATTTTGGAGGGGAGCAGTACTTC
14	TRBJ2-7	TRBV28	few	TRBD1	CASIPTGPSYEQYF	TGTGCCAGCATCCCGACAGGGCCCTCCTACGAGCAGTACTTC
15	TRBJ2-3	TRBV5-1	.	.	CASSLAGSGTDTQYF	TGCGCCAGCAGCTTGGCCGGGAGCGGGACAGATACGCAGTATTTT
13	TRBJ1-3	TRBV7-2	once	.	CASSLRGLNTIYF	TGTGCCAGCAGCTTAAGGGGGTTGAACACCATATATTTT
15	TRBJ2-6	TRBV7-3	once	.	CASSPQGSGANVLTF	TGTGCCAGCAGCCCTCAGGGCTCTGGGGCCAACGTCCTGACTTTC
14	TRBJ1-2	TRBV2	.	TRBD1	CASRGQRILYGYTF	TGTGCCAGCAGGGGACAGCGGATACTCTATGGCTACACCTTC
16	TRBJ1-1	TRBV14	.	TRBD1	CASSLGTGTMNTEAFF	TGTGCCAGCAGCCTCGGGACAGGAACAATGAACACTGAAGCTTTCTTT
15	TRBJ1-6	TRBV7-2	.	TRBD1	CASSSYRGDYSPLHF	TGTGCCAGCAGCTCCTACAGGGGGGACTATTCACCCCTCCACTTT
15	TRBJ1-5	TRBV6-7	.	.	CASSRRDRFNQPQHF	TGTGCCAGCAGCCGACGCGACAGGTTTAATCAGCCCCAGCATTTT
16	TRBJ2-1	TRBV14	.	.	CASSPESGSSYNEQFF	TGTGCCAGCAGCCCTGAAAGTGGGAGCTCCTACAATGAGCAGTTCTTC
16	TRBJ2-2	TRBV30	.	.	CAWSEGTGLNTGELFF	TGTGCCTGGAGTGAAGGAACAGGCCTGAACACCGGGGAGCTGTTTTTT
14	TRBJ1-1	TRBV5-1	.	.	CASSPVGGNTEAFF	TGCGCCAGCAGTCCGGTAGGGGGGAACACTGAAGCTTTCTTT
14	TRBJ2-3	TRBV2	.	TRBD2	CASGGELITDTQYF	TGTGCCAGCGGGGGGGAGCTCATCACAGATACGCAGTATTTT
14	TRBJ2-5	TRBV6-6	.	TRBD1	CASSVSGGSETQYF	TGTGCCAGCAGTGTATCAGGGGGATCAGAGACCCAGTACTTC
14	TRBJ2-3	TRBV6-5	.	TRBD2	CASTGLAATDTQYF	TGTGCCAGCACGGGACTAGCGGCCACAGATACGCAGTATTTT
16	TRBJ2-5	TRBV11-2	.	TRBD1	CASSTGQGPQQETQYF	TGTGCCAGCAGCACAGGACAGGGTCCCCAGCAAGAGACCCAGTACTTC
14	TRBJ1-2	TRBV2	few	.	CASSSTGPYYGYTF	TGTGCCAGCAGTTCGACAGGACCCTACTATGGCTACACCTTC
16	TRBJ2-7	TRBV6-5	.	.	CASSYFRPLGSYEQYF	TGTGCCAGCAGTTACTTCAGGCCCCTTGGTTCCTACGAGCAGTACTTC
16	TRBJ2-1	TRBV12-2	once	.	CASRLNAGETPNEQFF	TGTGCAAGTCGCCTCAACGCGGGGGAGACCCCCAATGAGCAGTTCTTC
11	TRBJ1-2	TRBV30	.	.	CAWQGTHGYTF	TGTGCCTGGCAGGGGACCCATGGCTACACCTTC
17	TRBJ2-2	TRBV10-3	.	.	CAISLSGADVGAGELFF	TGTGCCATCAGTTTAAGCGGCGCCGACGTCGGGGCCGGGGAGCTGTTTTTT
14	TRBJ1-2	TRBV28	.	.	CASSLQGSGYGYTF	TGTGCCAGCAGTTTACAGGGCTCGGGCTATGGCTACACCTTC
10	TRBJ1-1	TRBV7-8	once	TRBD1	CASRDREAFF	TGTGCCAGCAGGGACAGGGAAGCTTTCTTT
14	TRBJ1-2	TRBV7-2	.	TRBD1	CASSSFRQGYGYTF	TGTGCCAGCAGCTCATTCCGACAGGGGTATGGCTACACCTTC
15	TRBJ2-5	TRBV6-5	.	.	CASSYQDAGEETQYF	TGTGCCAGCAGTTACCAGGACGCAGGGGAAGAGACCCAGTACTTC
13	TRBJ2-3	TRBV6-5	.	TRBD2	CASSSGGPDTQYF	TGTGCCAGCAGTAGCGGGGGGCCAGATACGCAGTATTTT
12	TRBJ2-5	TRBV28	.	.	CASRWGSGTQYF	TGTGCCAGCAGGTGGGGCAGTGGGACCCAGTACTTC
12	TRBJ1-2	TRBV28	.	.	CASSGGNYGYTF	TGTGCCAGTTCGGGAGGAAACTATGGCTACACCTTC
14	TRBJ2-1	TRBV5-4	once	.	CASSDWKGGNEQFF	TGTGCCAGCAGCGATTGGAAGGGGGGGAATGAGCAGTTCTTC
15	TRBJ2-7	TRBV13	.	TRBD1	CASSAGGTGTYEQYF	TGTGCCAGCAGCGCAGGCGGGACAGGGACCTACGAGCAGTACTTC
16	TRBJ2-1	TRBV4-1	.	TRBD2	CAGSPSGLAGGDEQFF	TGCGCCGGCAGCCCCTCGGGACTAGCGGGGGGGGATGAGCAGTTCTTC
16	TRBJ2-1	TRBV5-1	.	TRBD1	CASSPGTDFSYNEQFF	TGCGCCAGCAGCCCCGGGACAGATTTCTCCTACAATGAGCAGTTCTTC
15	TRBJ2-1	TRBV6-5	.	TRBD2	CASSPRPAGVDEQFF	TGTGCCAGCAGTCCCCGGCCAGCGGGAGTTGATGAGCAGTTCTTC
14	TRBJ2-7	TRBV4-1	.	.	CASSRITRGYEQYF	TGCGCCAGCAGTCGCATTACCCGAGGGTACGAGCAGTACTTC
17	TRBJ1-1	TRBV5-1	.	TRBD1	CASSLDTTTGEIPEAFF	TGCGCCAGCAGCTTGGACACTACGACAGGGGAAATCCCTGAAGCTTTCTTT
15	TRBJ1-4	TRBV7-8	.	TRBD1	CASTETDRRNEKLFF	TGTGCCAGCACCGAAACGGACAGGAGAAATGAAAAACTGTTTTTT
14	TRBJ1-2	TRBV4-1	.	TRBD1	CASSLLTGVYGYTF	TGCGCCAGCAGCCTACTTACAGGGGTATATGGCTACACCTTC
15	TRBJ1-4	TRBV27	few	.	CASSQSNYGNEKLFF	TGTGCCAGCAGTCAATCAAACTACGGTAATGAAAAACTGTTTTTT
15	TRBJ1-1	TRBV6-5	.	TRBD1	CASSSTGERNTEAFF	TGTGCCAGCAGTTCCACAGGGGAAAGGAACACTGAAGCTTTCTTT
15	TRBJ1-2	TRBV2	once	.	CASRGGRGVNYGYTF	TGTGCCAGCAGGGGGGGTCGAGGGGTTAACTATGGCTACACCTTC
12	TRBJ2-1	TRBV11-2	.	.	CASSLGSDEQFF	TGTGCCAGCAGCTTAGGCAGTGATGAGCAGTTCTTC